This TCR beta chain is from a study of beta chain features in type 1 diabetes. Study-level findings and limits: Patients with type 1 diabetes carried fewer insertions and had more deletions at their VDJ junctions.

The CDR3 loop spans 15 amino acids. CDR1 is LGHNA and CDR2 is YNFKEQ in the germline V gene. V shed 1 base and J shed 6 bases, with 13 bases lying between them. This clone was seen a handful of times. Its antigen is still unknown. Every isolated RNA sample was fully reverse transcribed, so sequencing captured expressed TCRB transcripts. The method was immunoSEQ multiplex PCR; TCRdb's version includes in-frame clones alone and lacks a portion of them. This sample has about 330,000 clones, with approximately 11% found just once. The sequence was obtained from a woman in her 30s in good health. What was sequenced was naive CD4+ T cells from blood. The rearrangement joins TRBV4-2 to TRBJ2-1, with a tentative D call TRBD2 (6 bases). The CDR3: CASSQAVTSSNEQFF. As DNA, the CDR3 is TGTGCCAGCAGCCAAGCTGTTACTAGCTCCAATGAGCAGTTCTTC.